This TCR beta chain emerged from a study of blood T cell repertoires in COVID-19. Assay used: immunoSEQ multiplex PCR; TCRdb lists only in-frame clones, some missing. The sample lists roughly 230,000 clones, around 84% occurring once. V was cut by 8 bases and J by 6 bases, with 13 bases left in between. The CDR3 has 12 amino acids. Germline CDR1 reads MDHEN; CDR2 reads SYDVKM. The sample consisted of peripheral blood. The J gene is TRBJ1-2, the V gene TRBV28; maybe TRBD1 (5 bases). The sequence came from a man aged 40-49 years with acute or convalescent COVID-19. CDR3 sequence reads: CASSLGGNGYTF. CDR3 DNA: TGTGCCAGCTCTCTTGGGGGGAATGGCTACACCTTC.